This T cell receptor beta chain was sequenced in a study of tumor-infiltrating lymphocytes in oesophageal squamous cell carcinoma. One entry per CDR3 protein results from TCRdb running MiXCR on the PCR reads. The repertoire has over 15,000 distinct CDR3 sequences, roughly 54% of them found once; the top ten carry roughly two fifths. Germline V lookup: CDR1 MDHEN, CDR2 SYDVKM. The CDR3 has 16 residues. With 3 bases clipped from V and 6 bases from J, the junction kept 7 bases outside the gene matches. Sample: esophageal tumor tissue. The TCR was taken from a female donor with esophageal squamous cell carcinoma. The chain links TRBV28 to TRBJ2-4, with 11 bases lining up with TRBD2. The CDR3, as DNA: TGTGCCAGCAGTTTTACACCGGGACTAGCGGTAAACATTCAGTACTTC. Its protein product is CASSFTPGLAVNIQYF.